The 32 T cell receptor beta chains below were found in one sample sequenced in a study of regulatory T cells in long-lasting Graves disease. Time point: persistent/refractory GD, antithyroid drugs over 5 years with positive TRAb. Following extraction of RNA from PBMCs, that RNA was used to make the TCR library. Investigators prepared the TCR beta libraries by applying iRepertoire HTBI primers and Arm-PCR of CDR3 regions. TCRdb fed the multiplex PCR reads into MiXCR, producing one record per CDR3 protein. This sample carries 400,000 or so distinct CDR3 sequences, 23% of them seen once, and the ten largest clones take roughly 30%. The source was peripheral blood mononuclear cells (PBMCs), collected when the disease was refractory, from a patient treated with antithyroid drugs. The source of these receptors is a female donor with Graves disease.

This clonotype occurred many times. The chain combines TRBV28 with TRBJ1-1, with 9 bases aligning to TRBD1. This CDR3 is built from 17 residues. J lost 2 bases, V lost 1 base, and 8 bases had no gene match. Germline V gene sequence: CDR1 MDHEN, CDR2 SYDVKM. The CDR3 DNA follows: TGTGCCAGCAGTTTATTTGGGGGGGACAGGGTAAACACTGAAGCTTTCTTT. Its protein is CASSLFGGDRVNTEAFF.

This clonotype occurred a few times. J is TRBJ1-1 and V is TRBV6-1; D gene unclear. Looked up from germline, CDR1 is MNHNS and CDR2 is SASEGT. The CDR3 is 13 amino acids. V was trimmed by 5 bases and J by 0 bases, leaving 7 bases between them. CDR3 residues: CASSRLMNTEAFF. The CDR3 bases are TGTGCCAGCAGTCGGCTCATGAACACTGAAGCTTTCTTT.

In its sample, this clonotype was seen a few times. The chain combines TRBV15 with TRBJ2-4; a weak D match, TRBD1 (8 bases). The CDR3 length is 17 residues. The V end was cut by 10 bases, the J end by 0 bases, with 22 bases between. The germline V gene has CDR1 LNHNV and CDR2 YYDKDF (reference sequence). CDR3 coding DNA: TGTGCCAGCCGGGACAGGCGAGCGGGACTAGCCAAAAACATTCAGTACTTC. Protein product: CASRDRRAGLAKNIQYF.

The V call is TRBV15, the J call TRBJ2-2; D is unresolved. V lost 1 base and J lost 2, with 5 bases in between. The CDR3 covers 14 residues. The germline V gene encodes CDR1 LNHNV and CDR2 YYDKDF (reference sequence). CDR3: CATSRGLNTGELFF. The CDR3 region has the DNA TGTGCCACCAGCAGAGGGCTAAACACCGGGGAGCTGTTTTTT.

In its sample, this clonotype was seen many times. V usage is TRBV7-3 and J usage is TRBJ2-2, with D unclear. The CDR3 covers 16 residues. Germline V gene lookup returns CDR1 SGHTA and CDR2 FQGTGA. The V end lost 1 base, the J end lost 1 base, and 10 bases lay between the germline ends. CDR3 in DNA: TGTGCCAGCAGCTTAAACCAGAACCTGAACACCGGGGAGCTGTTTTTT. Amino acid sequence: CASSLNQNLNTGELFF. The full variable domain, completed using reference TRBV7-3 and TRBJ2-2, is GAGVSQTPSNKVTEKGKYVELRCDPISGHTALYWYRQSLGQGPEFLIYFQGTGAADDSGLPNDRFFAVRPEGSVSTLKIQRTERGDSAVYLCASSLNQNLNTGELFFGEGSRLTVL.

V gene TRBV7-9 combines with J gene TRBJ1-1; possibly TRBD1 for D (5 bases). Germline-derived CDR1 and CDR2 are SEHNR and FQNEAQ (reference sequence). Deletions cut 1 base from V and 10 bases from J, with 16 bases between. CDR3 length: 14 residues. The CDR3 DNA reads TGTGCCAGCAGCTTAGATGGGGGTGCTCTAGGAGCTTTCTTT. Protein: CASSLDGGALGAFF. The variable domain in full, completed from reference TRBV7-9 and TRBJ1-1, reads DTGVSQNPRHKITKRGQNVTFRCDPISEHNRLYWYRQTLGQGPEFLTYFQNEAQLEKSRLLSDRFSAERPKGSFSTLEIQRTEQGDSAMYLCASSLDGGALGAFFGQGTRLTVV.

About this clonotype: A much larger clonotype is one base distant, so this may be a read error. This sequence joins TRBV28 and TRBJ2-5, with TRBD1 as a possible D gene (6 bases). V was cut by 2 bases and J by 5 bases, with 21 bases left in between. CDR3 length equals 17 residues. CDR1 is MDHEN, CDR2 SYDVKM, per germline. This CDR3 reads CASSLPSIRGLEETQYF. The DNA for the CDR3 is TGTGCCAGCAGTTTACCCTCCATCAGGGGTCTGGAGGAGACCCAGTACTTC.

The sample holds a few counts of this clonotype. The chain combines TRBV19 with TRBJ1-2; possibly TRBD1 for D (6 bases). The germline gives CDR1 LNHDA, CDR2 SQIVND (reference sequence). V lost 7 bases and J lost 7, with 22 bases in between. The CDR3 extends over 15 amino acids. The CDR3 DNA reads TGTGCCAGTATTTCTATCGTTGGGGGCGCTGGTGGCTACACCTTC. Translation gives CASISIVGGAGGYTF.

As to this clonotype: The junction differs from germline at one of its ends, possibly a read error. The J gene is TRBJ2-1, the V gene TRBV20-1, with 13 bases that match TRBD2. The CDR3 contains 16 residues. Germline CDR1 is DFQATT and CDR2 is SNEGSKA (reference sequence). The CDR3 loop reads CSARSRTSGSVNKQFF. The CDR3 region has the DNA TGCAGTGCTAGATCACGGACTAGCGGGAGTGTCAATAAGCAGTTCTTC.

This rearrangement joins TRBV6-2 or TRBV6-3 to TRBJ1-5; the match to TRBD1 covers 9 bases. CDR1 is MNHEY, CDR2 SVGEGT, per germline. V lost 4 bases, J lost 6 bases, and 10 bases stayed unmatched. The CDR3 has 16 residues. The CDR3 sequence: CASSWPGQGDGQPQHF. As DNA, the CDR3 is TGTGCCAGCAGTTGGCCGGGACAGGGCGACGGTCAGCCCCAGCATTTT.

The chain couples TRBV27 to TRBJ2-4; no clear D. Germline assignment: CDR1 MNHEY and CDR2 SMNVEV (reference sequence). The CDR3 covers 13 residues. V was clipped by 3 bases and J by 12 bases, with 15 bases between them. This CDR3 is CASSFQDQGPQYF. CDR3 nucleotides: TGTGCCAGCAGTTTCCAGGACCAAGGTCCTCAGTACTTC.

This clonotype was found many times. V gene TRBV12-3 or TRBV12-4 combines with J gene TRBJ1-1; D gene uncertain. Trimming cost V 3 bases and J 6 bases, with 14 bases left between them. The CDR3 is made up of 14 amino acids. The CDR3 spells CASSFNPNSPEAFF. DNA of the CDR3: TGTGCCAGCAGTTTTAATCCCAACTCCCCTGAAGCTTTCTTT.

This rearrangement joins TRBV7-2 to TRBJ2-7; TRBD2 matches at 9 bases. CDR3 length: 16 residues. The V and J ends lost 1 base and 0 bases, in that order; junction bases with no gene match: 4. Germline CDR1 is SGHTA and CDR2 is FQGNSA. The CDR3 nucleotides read TGTGCCAGCAGCTTAGATGCGGGAGGGCTCTCCTACGAGCAGTACTTC. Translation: CASSLDAGGLSYEQYF.

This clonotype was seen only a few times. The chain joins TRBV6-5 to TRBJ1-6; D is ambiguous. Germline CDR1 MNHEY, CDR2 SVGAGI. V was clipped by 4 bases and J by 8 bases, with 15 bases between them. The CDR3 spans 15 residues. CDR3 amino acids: CASSFSDLGDSPLHF. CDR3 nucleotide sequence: TGTGCCAGCAGTTTCTCGGACCTCGGGGATTCACCCCTCCACTTT.

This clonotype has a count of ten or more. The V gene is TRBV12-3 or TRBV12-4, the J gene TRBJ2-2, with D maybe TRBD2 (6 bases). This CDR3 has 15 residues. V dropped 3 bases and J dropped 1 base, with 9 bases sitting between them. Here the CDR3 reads CASSFGRGNTGELFF. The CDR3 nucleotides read TGTGCCAGCAGTTTTGGGCGGGGGAACACCGGGGAGCTGTTTTTT.

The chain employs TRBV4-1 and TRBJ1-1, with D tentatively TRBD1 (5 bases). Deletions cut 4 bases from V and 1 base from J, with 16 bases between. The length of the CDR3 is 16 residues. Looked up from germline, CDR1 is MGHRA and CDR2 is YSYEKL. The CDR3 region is CASSLTRNGANTEAFF. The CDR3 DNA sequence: TGCGCCAGCAGCCTAACAAGGAATGGGGCGAACACTGAAGCTTTCTTT.

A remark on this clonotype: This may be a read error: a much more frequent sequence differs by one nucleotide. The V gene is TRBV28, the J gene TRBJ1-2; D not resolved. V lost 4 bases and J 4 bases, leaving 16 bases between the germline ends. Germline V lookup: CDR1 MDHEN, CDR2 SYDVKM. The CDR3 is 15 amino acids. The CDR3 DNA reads TGTGCCAGCAGTTCCCGTAAAGTGAGCGGCTATGGCTACACCTTC. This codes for CASSSRKVSGYGYTF.

CDR3 in DNA: TGTGCCAGCAGCTTAGACCCCACGGGAGGTACTGAGCAGTTCTTC. Protein product: CASSLDPTGGTEQFF. The genes are TRBV11-2 and TRBJ2-1, with 7 bases fitting TRBD2. The V and J ends lost 0 bases and 9 bases, in that order; junction bases with no gene match: 8. The CDR3 runs 15 residues. The germline CDR1 and CDR2 sequences are SGHAT and FQNNGV.

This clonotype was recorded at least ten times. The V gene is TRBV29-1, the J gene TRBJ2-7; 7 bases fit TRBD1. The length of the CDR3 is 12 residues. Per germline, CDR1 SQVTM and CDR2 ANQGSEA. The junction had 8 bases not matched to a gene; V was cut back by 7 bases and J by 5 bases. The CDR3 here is CSARDSMHEQYF. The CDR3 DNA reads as TGCAGCGCCCGGGACAGTATGCACGAGCAGTACTTC.

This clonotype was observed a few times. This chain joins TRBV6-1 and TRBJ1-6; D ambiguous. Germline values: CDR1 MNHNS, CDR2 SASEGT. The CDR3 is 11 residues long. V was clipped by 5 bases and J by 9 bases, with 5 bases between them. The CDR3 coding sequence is TGTGCCAGCAGTCAAGGTTCACCCCTCCACTTT. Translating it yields CASSQGSPLHF.

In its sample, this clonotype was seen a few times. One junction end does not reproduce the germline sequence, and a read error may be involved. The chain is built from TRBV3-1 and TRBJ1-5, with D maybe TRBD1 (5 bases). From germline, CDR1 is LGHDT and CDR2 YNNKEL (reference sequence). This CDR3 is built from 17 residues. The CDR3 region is CASSQDNGLGGNQPQHF. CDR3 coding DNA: TGTGCCAGCAGTCAAGATAACGGGTTGGGGGGCAATCAGCCCCAGCATTTT.

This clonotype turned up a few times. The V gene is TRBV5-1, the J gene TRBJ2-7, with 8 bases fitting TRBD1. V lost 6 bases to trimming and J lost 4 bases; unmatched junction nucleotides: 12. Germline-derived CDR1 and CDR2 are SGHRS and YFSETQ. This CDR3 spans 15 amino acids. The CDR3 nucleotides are TGCGCCAGCACCAGGTTCGGGACAGGATTGTACGAGCAGTACTTC. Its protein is CASTRFGTGLYEQYF. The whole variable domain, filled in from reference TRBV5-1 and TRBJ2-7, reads KAGVTQTPRYLIKTRGQQVTLSCSPISGHRSVSWYQQTPGQGLQFLFEYFSETQRNKGNFPGRFSGRQFSNSRSEMNVSTLELGDSALYLCASTRFGTGLYEQYFGPGTRLTVT.

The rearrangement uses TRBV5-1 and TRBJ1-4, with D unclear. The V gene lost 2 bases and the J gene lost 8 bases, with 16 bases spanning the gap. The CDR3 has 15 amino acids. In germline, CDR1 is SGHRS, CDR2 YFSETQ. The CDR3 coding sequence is TGCGCCAGCAGCTTACGTGGAAGTCCAATAGAAAAACTGTTTTTT. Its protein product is CASSLRGSPIEKLFF.

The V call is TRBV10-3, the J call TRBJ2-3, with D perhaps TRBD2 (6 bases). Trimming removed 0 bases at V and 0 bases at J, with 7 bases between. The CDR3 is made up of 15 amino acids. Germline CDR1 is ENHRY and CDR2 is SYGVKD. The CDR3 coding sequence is TGTGCCATCAGTGAGTCAAGCGGGAGCACAGATACGCAGTATTTT. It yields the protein CAISESSGSTDTQYF.

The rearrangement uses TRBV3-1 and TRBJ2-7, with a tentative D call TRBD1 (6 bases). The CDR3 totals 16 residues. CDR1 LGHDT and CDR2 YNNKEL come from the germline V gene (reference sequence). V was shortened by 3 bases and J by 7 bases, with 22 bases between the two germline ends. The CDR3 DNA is TGTGCCAGCAGCCATCGTGGACAGAAAACCTCGATAGAGCAGTACTTC. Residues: CASSHRGQKTSIEQYF.

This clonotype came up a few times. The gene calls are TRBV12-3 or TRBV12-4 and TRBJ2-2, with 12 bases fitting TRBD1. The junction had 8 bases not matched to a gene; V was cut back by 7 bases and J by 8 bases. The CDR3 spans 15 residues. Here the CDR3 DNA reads TGTGCCAGCAATCCGGGACAGGGGGCAGCTGGGGAGCTGTTTTTT. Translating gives CASNPGQGAAGELFF.

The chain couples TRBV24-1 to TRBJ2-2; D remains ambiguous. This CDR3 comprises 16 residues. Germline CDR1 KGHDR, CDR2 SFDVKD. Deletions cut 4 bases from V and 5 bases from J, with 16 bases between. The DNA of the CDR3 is TGTGCCACCAGTGACCCCTGGTCCCAAGGGACCGGGGAGCTGTTTTTT. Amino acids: CATSDPWSQGTGELFF.

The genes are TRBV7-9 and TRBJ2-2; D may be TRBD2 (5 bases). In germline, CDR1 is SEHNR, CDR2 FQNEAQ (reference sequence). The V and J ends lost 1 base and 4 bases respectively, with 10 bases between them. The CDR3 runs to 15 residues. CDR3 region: CASSLVTKSTGELFF. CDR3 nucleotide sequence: TGTGCCAGCAGCTTAGTGACTAAGAGCACCGGGGAGCTGTTTTTT.

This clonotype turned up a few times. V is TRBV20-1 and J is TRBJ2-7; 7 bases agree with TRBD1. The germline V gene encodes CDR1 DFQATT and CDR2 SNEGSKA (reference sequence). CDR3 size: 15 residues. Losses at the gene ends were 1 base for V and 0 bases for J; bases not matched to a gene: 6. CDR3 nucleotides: TGCAGTGCTAGAGTAACGTCAGGGGGCTCCTACGAGCAGTACTTC. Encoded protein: CSARVTSGGSYEQYF.

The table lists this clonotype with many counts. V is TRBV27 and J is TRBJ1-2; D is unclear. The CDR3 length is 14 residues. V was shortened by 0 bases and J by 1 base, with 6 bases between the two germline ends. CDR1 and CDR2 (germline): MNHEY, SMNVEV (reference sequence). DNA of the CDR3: TGTGCCAGCAGTTTATCTGGCAGTAACTATGGCTACACCTTC. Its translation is CASSLSGSNYGYTF.

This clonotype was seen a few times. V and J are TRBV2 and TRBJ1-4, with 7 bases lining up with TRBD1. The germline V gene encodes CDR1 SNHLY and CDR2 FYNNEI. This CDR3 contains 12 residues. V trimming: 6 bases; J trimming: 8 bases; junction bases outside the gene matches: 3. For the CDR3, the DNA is TGTGCCAGCAGGGACAGGAACGAAAAACTGTTTTTT. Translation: CASRDRNEKLFF.

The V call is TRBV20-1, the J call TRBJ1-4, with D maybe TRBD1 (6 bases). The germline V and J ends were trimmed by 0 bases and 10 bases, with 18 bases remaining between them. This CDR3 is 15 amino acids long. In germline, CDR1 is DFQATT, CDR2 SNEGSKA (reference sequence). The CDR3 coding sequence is TGCAGTGCTAGAGATCCTCAGGGGAGCGGTGGAAAACTGTTTTTT. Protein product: CSARDPQGSGGKLFF.